The 28 T cell receptor beta chains below come from one sample, sequenced in a study of cytomegalovirus exposure and HLA in healthy donors. It was with 60 Vbeta and 13 Jbeta primers that the PCR ran. This table comes from immunoSEQ multiplex PCR, and its TCRdb copy is limited to in-frame clones, with some not included. Here the sample spans fewer than 200,000 clones, around 68% being singletons. Sequencing used PBMCs. These receptors were obtained from a woman between 35 and 50 years old in good health and CMV-seropositive.

The chain combines TRBV7-9 with TRBJ2-7; D is perhaps TRBD1 (6 bases). Germline V gene data show CDR1 as SEHNR and CDR2 as FQNEAQ (reference sequence). The CDR3 contains 12 residues. Trimming pared 1 base from V and 9 bases from J, leaving 10 bases between. This chain's CDR3 is CASSLEGVGQYF. DNA for the CDR3: TGTGCCAGCAGCTTAGAGGGGGTGGGGCAGTACTTC.

The V and J genes are TRBV9 and TRBJ2-5, with D possibly being TRBD2 (5 bases). The CDR3 has 15 amino acids. The germline V and J ends were trimmed by 3 bases and 4 bases, with 16 bases remaining between them. CDR1 is SGDLS and CDR2 is YYNGEE in the germline V gene. This CDR3 reads CASSEMENAGETQYF. As DNA, the CDR3 is TGTGCCAGCAGCGAAATGGAGAACGCGGGAGAGACCCAGTACTTC.

The chain employs TRBV27 and TRBJ1-3; D is unclear. There are 12 residues in the CDR3. The V end lost 7 bases, the J end lost 0 bases, and 4 bases lay between the germline ends. The V gene's germline CDR1 is MNHEY and CDR2 SMNVEV (reference sequence). CDR3 protein: CASKSSGNTIYF. CDR3 nucleotide sequence: TGTGCCAGCAAGAGCTCTGGAAACACCATATATTTT.

V is TRBV7-2 and J is TRBJ2-3; 12 bases are shared with TRBD2. The germline gives CDR1 SGHTA, CDR2 FQGNSA. The CDR3 is 14 residues long. V shed 4 bases and J 5 bases; nucleotides not matched to a gene: 1. CDR3 loop: CASSSTSGRDTQYF. CDR3 DNA sequence: TGTGCCAGCAGCTCGACTAGCGGGAGAGATACGCAGTATTTT.

This clone has more than one count but fewer than ten. The chain joins TRBV28 to TRBJ2-1; TRBD2 aligns across 9 bases. The germline V gene has CDR1 MDHEN and CDR2 SYDVKM. V lost 7 bases and J lost 0; bases outside the gene matches: 19. The CDR3 covers 20 residues. DNA for the CDR3: TGTGCCAGCACCACATGGGCCGCTAGCGGGACCCCCAGCTCCTACAATGAGCAGTTCTTC. This translates into CASTTWAASGTPSSYNEQFF.

A word on this clone: One end of the junction fails to match germline, which may point to a read error. The chain recombines TRBV7-7 with TRBJ2-2; D is possibly TRBD1 (5 bases). Germline V CDR1 and CDR2: SSHAT, FNYEAQ (reference sequence). This CDR3 has 17 amino acids. DNA for the CDR3: TGTGCTAGCAGCTTAGGATCGGCCAGGGTATCCGCCGGGGAGCTGTTTTTT. Translating gives CASSLGSARVSAGELFF. The full variable domain, rest sourced from reference TRBV7-7 and TRBJ2-2, is GAGVSQSPRYKVTKRGQDVTLRCDPISSHATLYWYQQALGQGPEFLTYFNYEAQPDKSGLPSDRFSAERPEGSISTLTIQRTEQRDSAMYRCASSLGSARVSAGELFFGEGSRLTVL.

This clone was recorded a few times. The chain has TRBV4-3 and TRBJ2-7; D gene ambiguous. The germline V gene encodes CDR1 LGHNA and CDR2 YSLEER. The CDR3 loop spans 14 amino acids. The V end lost 1 base, the J end lost 7 bases, and 14 bases lay between the germline ends. The CDR3 DNA is TGCGCCAGCAGCCAAGGAGGTGTGACGGGTGAGCAGTACTTC. Amino acid sequence: CASSQGGVTGEQYF.

The chain uses TRBV28 and TRBJ1-4; possibly TRBD1 for D (6 bases). The CDR3 is 15 amino acids. V lost 7 bases, J lost 7 bases, and 19 bases lay in between. Germline CDR1 is MDHEN and CDR2 is SYDVKM. CDR3 region: CASKAGGRLSEKLFF. The CDR3 DNA follows: TGTGCCAGCAAAGCGGGGGGGCGGCTGTCTGAAAAACTGTTTTTT. The whole variable domain, remainder taken from reference TRBV28 and TRBJ1-4, is DVKVTQSSRYLVKRTGEKVFLECVQDMDHENMFWYRQDPGLGLRLIYFSYDVKMKEKGDIPEGYSVSREKKERFSLILESASTNQTSMYLCASKAGGRLSEKLFFGSGTQLSVL.

This clone was picked up one time. The genes are TRBV5-1 and TRBJ2-3; D uncertain. Trimming took 2 bases from V and 0 from J, leaving 7 bases between them. Germline CDR1 reads SGHRS; CDR2 reads YFSETQ. The CDR3 totals 14 residues. CDR3 coding DNA: TGCGCCAGCAGCTTCGAACTTAGCACAGATACGCAGTATTTT. Translation: CASSFELSTDTQYF.

The chain is built from TRBV18 and TRBJ2-7; the match to TRBD2 covers 7 bases. CDR1 and CDR2 (germline): KGHSH, LQKENI. There are 15 residues in the CDR3. Trimming at V came to 1 base and at J to 4 bases, leaving 7 bases not matched to a gene. CDR3 sequence: CASSPLEGSGYEQYF. The CDR3 nucleotides are TGTGCCAGCTCACCACTGGAAGGTAGCGGGTACGAGCAGTACTTC.

This clone was recorded only once. The gene calls are TRBV9 and TRBJ2-5; 11 positions match TRBD2. Losses at the gene ends were 3 bases for V and 0 bases for J; bases not matched to a gene: 13. CDR1 SGDLS and CDR2 YYNGEE come from the germline V gene. This CDR3 spans 19 amino acids. The DNA for the CDR3 is TGTGCCAGCAGCGGTAGCCCAAGGGATAGCGGGGGGGACCAAGAGACCCAGTACTTC. Translation gives CASSGSPRDSGGDQETQYF.

This chain links TRBV7-3 with TRBJ2-7; 7 positions agree with TRBD1. CDR3 length: 15 amino acids. J gave up 1 base and V 2 bases, and 5 bases lay outside the gene matches. Per the germline V gene, CDR1 is SGHTA and CDR2 is FQGTGA. Here the CDR3 reads CASSLGQDNSYEQYF. The CDR3, as DNA: TGTGCCAGCAGCTTAGGACAGGACAATTCCTACGAGCAGTACTTC.

This clone was counted once. CDR3 protein: CASSPQDRATYEQYF. The CDR3 DNA sequence: TGTGCCAGCTCACCGCAGGACAGGGCCACCTACGAGCAGTACTTC. The V call is TRBV18, the J call TRBJ2-7, with TRBD1 matching 8 bases. CDR1 is KGHSH and CDR2 is LQKENI in the germline V gene. With V trimmed by 3 bases and J by 2 bases, 6 bases remained unmatched. The length of the CDR3 is 15 residues.

This clone was seen a handful of times. The V call is TRBV28, the J call TRBJ1-2, with D possibly TRBD1 on 5 matching bases. The V gene lost 5 bases and the J gene lost 7 bases, with 11 bases spanning the gap. Looked up from germline, CDR1 is MDHEN and CDR2 is SYDVKM. This CDR3 region has 12 residues. CDR3 loop: CASSTSGIGYTF. The CDR3, as DNA: TGTGCCAGCAGTACCTCAGGGATTGGCTACACCTTC.

The chain carries TRBV28 and TRBJ2-7; D is uncertain. CDR1 is MDHEN, CDR2 SYDVKM, per germline. The CDR3 is 12 amino acids. The V end was cut by 4 bases, the J end by 4 bases, with 8 bases between. DNA of the CDR3: TGTGCCAGCAGTTCTGACTTTTACGAGCAGTACTTC. Translating gives CASSSDFYEQYF.

This clone has a handful of counts. The V and J genes are TRBV18 and TRBJ2-7; 7 bases line up with TRBD2. The CDR3 contains 15 residues. Germline V lookup: CDR1 KGHSH, CDR2 LQKENI. J lost 0 bases, V lost 2 bases, and 4 bases had no gene match. The CDR3 sequence is CASSPIRGSSYEQYF. The DNA for the CDR3 is TGTGCCAGCTCACCAATCCGCGGGAGCTCCTACGAGCAGTACTTC.

There are a few counts of this clone. The chain is built from TRBV27 and TRBJ2-2; TRBD2 might be the D (6 bases). CDR3 length: 19 amino acids. The germline V gene has CDR1 MNHEY and CDR2 SMNVEV (reference sequence). Trimming left V 2 bases short and J 1 base short, with 20 bases between. The CDR3: CASSLVGSGLLRNTGELFF. For the CDR3, the DNA is TGTGCCAGCAGTTTAGTTGGTAGCGGCCTCCTTCGGAACACCGGGGAGCTGTTTTTT.

The gene calls are TRBV11-2 and TRBJ2-3, with 10 bases aligning to TRBD2. CDR3 size: 16 residues. J lost 2 bases, V lost 3 bases, and 5 bases had no gene match. CDR1 and CDR2 from the germline V gene are SGHAT and FQNNGV. CDR3 protein: CASSFLAGEITDTQYF. CDR3 nucleotide sequence: TGTGCCAGCAGCTTTCTAGCGGGGGAGATCACAGATACGCAGTATTTT.

CDR3 loop: CASTPGGGGNQPQHF. CDR3 nucleotide sequence: TGTGCCAGCACTCCGGGGGGGGGCGGCAATCAGCCCCAGCATTTT. The chain recombines TRBV6-6 with TRBJ1-5; possible D gene TRBD1, 6 bases. Germline assignment: CDR1 MNHNY and CDR2 SVGAGI (reference sequence). The CDR3 consists of 15 residues. Trimming pared 7 bases from V and 2 bases from J, leaving 15 bases between.

The chain links TRBV11-2 to TRBJ2-3; D may be TRBD2 (5 bases). The CDR3 covers 13 residues. Trimming took off 5 bases at V and 4 bases at J, with 10 bases between the two ends. Germline CDR1 reads SGHAT; CDR2 reads FQNNGV. CDR3 loop: CASSQIGADTQYF. CDR3 DNA sequence: TGTGCCAGCAGCCAAATCGGGGCAGATACGCAGTATTTT.

As to this clone: A read error may produce the germline difference seen at one junction end. This rearrangement joins TRBV15 to TRBJ1-5; TRBD1 agrees at 9 bases. The CDR3 runs to 14 residues. CDR1 is LNHNV, CDR2 YYDKDF, per germline (reference sequence). CDR3 DNA sequence: TGTGCCACCGTCCCGGACAGGGGTGGTCAGCCCCAGAATTTT. The encoded protein is CATVPDRGGQPQNF.

This clone was seen only a few times. This sequence joins TRBV27 and TRBJ1-1; D gene ambiguous. The CDR3 has 11 residues. Germline V gene lookup returns CDR1 MNHEY and CDR2 SMNVEV (reference sequence). V was trimmed by 6 bases and J by 8 bases, leaving 10 bases between them. Written as DNA, the CDR3 is TGTGCCAGCAGATCAGGCTCGGAAGCTTTCTTT. Translation: CASRSGSEAFF.

V gene TRBV14 combines with J gene TRBJ2-7; D may be TRBD2 (6 bases). V lost 1 base and J 4 bases, leaving 8 bases between the germline ends. The CDR3 runs 13 residues. CDR1 and CDR2 (germline): SGHDN, FVKESK. The CDR3 protein is CASSQVGGYEQYF. CDR3 bases: TGTGCCAGCAGCCAAGTGGGGGGTTACGAGCAGTACTTC.

This chain joins TRBV6-1 and TRBJ2-6; 8 nucleotides agree with TRBD2. Germline trimming cut 4 bases from V and 2 bases from J; bases unmatched to any gene: 4. Germline-derived CDR1 and CDR2 are MNHNS and SASEGT. This CDR3 has 16 residues. The CDR3, as DNA: TGTGCCAGCAGTGCCCGGGGGGGCACTGGGGCCAACGTCCTGACTTTC. Translated: CASSARGGTGANVLTF.

The gene calls are TRBV27 and TRBJ2-1; TRBD2 agrees at 13 bases. This CDR3 has 18 amino acids. Germline V lookup: CDR1 MNHEY, CDR2 SMNVEV (reference sequence). Germline trimming cut 5 bases from V and 0 bases from J; bases unmatched to any gene: 7. The CDR3 nucleotides are TGTGCCAGCAGTCAGACTAGCGGGGGGCGGAGCTCCTACAATGAGCAGTTCTTC. Protein sequence: CASSQTSGGRSSYNEQFF.

This sequence joins TRBV15 and TRBJ2-2, with 11 nucleotides matching TRBD2. CDR3 length: 14 amino acids. Germline V CDR1 and CDR2: LNHNV, YYDKDF (reference sequence). Trimming cost V 10 bases and J 4 bases; bases outside gene matches: 5. DNA for the CDR3: TGTGCCATCAGACTAGCGGGGAGCACCGGGGAGCTGTTTTTT. Translation: CAIRLAGSTGELFF.

This clone came up a few times. The V call is TRBV7-8, the J call TRBJ2-1; tentatively, D is TRBD2 (7 bases). V lost 7 bases to trimming and J lost 4 bases, with 14 bases between them. Per germline, CDR1 SGHVS and CDR2 FQNEAQ. This CDR3 is 14 amino acids long. CDR3 region: CASTARGAYNEQFF. CDR3 DNA: TGTGCCAGCACCGCCCGGGGGGCTTACAATGAGCAGTTCTTC.

This chain uses TRBV9 with TRBJ2-3; 14 nucleotides line up with TRBD2. V trimming: 4 bases; J trimming: 3 bases; junction bases outside the gene matches: 10. This CDR3 is 18 amino acids long. In germline, CDR1 is SGDLS, CDR2 YYNGEE. CDR3 in amino acids: CASSPGTSGRGWTDTQYF. CDR3 coding DNA: TGTGCCAGCAGCCCGGGGACTAGCGGGAGAGGGTGGACAGATACGCAGTATTTT.